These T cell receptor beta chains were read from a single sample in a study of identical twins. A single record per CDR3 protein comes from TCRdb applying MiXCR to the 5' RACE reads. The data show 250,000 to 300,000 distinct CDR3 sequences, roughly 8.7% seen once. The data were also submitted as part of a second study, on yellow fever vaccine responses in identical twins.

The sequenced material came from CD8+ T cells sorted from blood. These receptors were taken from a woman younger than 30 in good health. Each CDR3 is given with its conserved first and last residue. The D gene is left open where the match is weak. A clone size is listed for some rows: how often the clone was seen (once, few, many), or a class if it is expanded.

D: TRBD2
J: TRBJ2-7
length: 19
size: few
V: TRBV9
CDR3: CASSFSGPSAGGPSHEQYF
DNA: TGTGCCAGCAGCTTCTCGGGACCCAGCGCGGGAGGGCCTTCCCACGAGCAGTACTTC

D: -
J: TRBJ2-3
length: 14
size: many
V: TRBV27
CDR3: CASTPRGNTDTQYF
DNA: TGTGCCAGCACCCCTAGGGGCAACACAGATACGCAGTATTTT

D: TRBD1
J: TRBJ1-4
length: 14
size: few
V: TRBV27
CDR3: CASSRGPTNEKLFF
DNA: TGTGCCAGCAGTAGGGGGCCAACTAATGAAAAACTGTTTTTT

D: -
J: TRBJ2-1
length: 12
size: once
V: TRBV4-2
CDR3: CAIGPAQNEQFF
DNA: TGTGCCATCGGCCCTGCCCAGAATGAGCAGTTCTTC

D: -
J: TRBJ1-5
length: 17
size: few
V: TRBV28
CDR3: CASSHLQSPTGNQPQHF
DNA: TGTGCCAGCAGTCACCTCCAGTCCCCTACGGGCAATCAGCCCCAGCATTTT

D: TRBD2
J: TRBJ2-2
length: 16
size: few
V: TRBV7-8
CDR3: CASSLAASGSPGELFF
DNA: TGTGCCAGCAGCTTAGCGGCTAGCGGGAGCCCCGGGGAGCTGTTTTTT

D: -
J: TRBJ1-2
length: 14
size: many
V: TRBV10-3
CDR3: CAISESPGANGYTF
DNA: TGTGCCATCAGTGAGTCGCCGGGGGCAAATGGCTACACCTTC

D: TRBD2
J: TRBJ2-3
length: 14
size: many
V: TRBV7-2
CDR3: CASPGTSGSYTQYF
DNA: TGTGCCAGCCCCGGGACTAGCGGGAGTTATACGCAGTATTTT

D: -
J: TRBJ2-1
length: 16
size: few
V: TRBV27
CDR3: CASSSSVESSYNEQFF
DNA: TGTGCCAGCAGCTCATCGGTGGAGAGCTCCTACAATGAGCAGTTCTTC

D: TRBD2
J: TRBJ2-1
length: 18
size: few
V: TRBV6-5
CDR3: CASSYSLRLAGGGNEQFF
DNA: TGTGCCAGCAGTTACTCCCTTAGACTAGCGGGAGGTGGCAATGAGCAGTTCTTC

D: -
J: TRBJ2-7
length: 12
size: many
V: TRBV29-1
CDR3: CSVEEYGYEQYF
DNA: TGCAGCGTTGAAGAGTATGGTTACGAGCAGTACTTC

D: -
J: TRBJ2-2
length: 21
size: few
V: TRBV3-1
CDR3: CASSQDVLRGRNPINTGELFF
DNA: TGTGCCAGCAGCCAAGACGTTTTACGGGGGAGAAACCCTATAAACACCGGGGAGCTGTTTTTT

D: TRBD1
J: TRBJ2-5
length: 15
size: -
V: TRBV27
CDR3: CASSPLTGVEETQYF
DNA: TGTGCCAGCAGTCCACTGACAGGGGTTGAGGAGACCCAGTACTTC

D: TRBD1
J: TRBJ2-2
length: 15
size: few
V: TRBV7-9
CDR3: CASSLGQGNSGELFF
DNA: TGTGCCAGCAGCTTGGGACAGGGGAACAGCGGGGAGCTGTTTTTT

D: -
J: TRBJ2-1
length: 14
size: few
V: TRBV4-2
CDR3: CASSQDPGSNEQFF
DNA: TGTGCCAGCAGCCAAGATCCAGGTTCCAATGAGCAGTTCTTC

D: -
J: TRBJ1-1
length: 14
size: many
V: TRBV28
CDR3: CASSFGDTNTEAFF
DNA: TGTGCCAGCAGTTTCGGAGACACCAACACTGAAGCTTTCTTT

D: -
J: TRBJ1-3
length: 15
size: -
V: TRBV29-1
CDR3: CSVVDRNLSGNTIYF
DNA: TGCAGCGTTGTCGACAGGAACCTGTCTGGAAACACCATATATTTT

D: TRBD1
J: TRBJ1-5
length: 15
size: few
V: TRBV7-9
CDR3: CASSPGQGRNQPQHF
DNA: TGTGCCAGCAGCCCGGGACAGGGGCGCAATCAGCCCCAGCATTTT

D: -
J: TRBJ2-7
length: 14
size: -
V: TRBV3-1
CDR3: CASSQNPAAYEQYF
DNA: TGTGCCAGCAGCCAAAACCCGGCGGCCTACGAGCAGTACTTC

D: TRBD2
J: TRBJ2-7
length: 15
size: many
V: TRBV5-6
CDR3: CASSLSPSGSYEQYF
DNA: TGTGCCAGCAGCTTGAGTCCTAGCGGGAGCTACGAGCAGTACTTC

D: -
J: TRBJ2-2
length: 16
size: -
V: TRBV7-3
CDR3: CASSFPTALNTGELFF
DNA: TGTGCCAGCAGCTTTCCGACAGCCTTGAACACCGGGGAGCTGTTTTTT

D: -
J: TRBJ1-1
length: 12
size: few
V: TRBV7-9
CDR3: CASSWDKMLAFF
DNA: TGTGCCAGCAGCTGGGACAAAATGTTGGCTTTCTTT

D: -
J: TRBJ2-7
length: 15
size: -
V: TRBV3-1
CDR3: CASSPPSALSHEQYF
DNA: TGTGCCAGCAGCCCCCCGAGTGCCCTGTCCCACGAGCAGTACTTC

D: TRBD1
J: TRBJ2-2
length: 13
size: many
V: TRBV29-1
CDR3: CSAQDRGTGELFF
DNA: TGCAGCGCACAGGACAGGGGCACCGGGGAGCTGTTTTTT

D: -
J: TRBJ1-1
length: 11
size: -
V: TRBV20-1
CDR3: CSAPRDTEAFF
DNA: TGCAGTGCTCCAAGGGACACTGAAGCTTTCTTT

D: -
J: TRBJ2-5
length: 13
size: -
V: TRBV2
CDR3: CASSEPVTETQYF
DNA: TGTGCCAGCAGTGAACCGGTGACGGAGACCCAGTACTTC

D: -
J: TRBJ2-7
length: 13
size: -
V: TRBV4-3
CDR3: CASSPGHNYEQYF
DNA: TGCGCCAGCAGCCCTGGACACAACTACGAGCAGTACTTC

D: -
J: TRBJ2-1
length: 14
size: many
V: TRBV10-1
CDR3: CASSEMVGNNEQFF
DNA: TGCGCCAGCAGTGAGATGGTCGGAAACAATGAGCAGTTCTTC

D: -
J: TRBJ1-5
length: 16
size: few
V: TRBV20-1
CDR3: CSARGVGEVGNQPQHF
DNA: TGCAGTGCTAGGGGGGTCGGGGAGGTTGGCAATCAGCCCCAGCATTTT

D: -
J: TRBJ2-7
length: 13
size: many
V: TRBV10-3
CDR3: CAISDQSPYEQYF
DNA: TGTGCCATCAGTGACCAGTCACCCTACGAGCAGTACTTC

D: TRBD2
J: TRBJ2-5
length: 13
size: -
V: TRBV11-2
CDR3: CASSGTMQETQYF
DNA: TGTGCCAGCAGCGGGACTATGCAAGAGACCCAGTACTTC

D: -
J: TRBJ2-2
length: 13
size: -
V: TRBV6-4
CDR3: CASSDSNTRELCF
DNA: TGTGCCAGCAGTGACTCGAACACCCGGGAGCTGTGTTTT

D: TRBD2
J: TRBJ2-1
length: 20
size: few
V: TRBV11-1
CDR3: CASSLARTSGNKLSYNEQFF
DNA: TGTGCCAGCAGCTTAGCGCGGACTAGCGGCAATAAGCTCTCCTACAATGAGCAGTTCTTC

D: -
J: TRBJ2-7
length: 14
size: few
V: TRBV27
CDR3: CASSLSQEGYEQYF
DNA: TGTGCCAGCAGTTTATCGCAGGAGGGCTACGAGCAGTACTTC

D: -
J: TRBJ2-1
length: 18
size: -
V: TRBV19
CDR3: CASSIEGGVFSSYNEQFF
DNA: TGTGCCAGTAGTATAGAAGGCGGTGTGTTTAGCTCCTACAATGAGCAGTTCTTC

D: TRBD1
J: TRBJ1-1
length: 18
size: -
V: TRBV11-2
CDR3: CASSLPTMLDRAGREAFF
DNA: TGTGCCAGCAGCCTTCCTACGATGCTTGACAGGGCGGGGCGGGAAGCTTTCTTT

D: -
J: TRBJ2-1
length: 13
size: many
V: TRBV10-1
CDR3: CASSSLLAEEQFF
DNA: TGCGCCAGCAGTTCATTACTAGCTGAGGAGCAGTTCTTC

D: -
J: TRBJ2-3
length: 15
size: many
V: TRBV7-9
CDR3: CASSQSLDSTDTQYF
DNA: TGTGCCAGCAGCCAAAGCCTAGACAGCACAGATACGCAGTATTTT

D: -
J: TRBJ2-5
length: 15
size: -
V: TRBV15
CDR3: CATSRGDDSQETQYF
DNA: TGTGCCACCAGCAGAGGGGATGATTCCCAAGAGACCCAGTACTTC

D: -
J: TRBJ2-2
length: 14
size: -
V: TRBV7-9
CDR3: CASSFHRNTGELFF
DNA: TGTGCCAGCAGCTTTCACAGAAACACCGGGGAGCTGTTTTTT

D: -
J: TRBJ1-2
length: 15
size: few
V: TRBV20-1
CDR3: CSARLDLTGTYGYTF
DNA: TGCAGTGCTAGATTAGACCTAACAGGGACCTATGGCTACACCTTC

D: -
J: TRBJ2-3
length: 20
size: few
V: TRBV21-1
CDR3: CASSKHPGARTSWTTDTQYF
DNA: TGTGCCAGCAGCAAGCATCCCGGGGCGCGGACTAGCTGGACCACAGATACGCAGTATTTT

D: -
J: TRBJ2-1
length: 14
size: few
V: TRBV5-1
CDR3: CASSSRTGSGEQFF
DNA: TGCGCCAGCAGCTCCCGGACGGGATCGGGTGAGCAGTTCTTC

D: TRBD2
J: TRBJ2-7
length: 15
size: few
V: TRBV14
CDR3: CASSQGRERSYEQYF
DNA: TGTGCCAGCAGCCAAGGGCGGGAGCGATCCTACGAGCAGTACTTC